This T cell receptor (beta chain) was identified during a study of early T cells in non-severe SARS-CoV-2 infection. On the study more broadly: It was bulk RNA from unsorted whole blood that was sequenced, and the chains were unpaired.

Individual cDNA molecules carried attached unique molecular identifiers. Via MiXCR, TCRdb re-called the 5' RACE reads, giving one row per CDR3 protein. The sample carries 55,000 to 85,000 distinct CDR3 sequences, over 8% recorded once. Whole-study results and caveats: VDJdb-based annotation leaned toward anti-spike CD8 responses and missed private and CD4 specificities.

The sample holds many counts of this clonotype. Its target is unknown. Germline V lookup: CDR1 ENHRY, CDR2 SYGVKD. Trimming pared 4 bases from V and 0 bases from J, leaving 9 bases between. The CDR3 is 14 amino acids. This chain uses TRBV10-3 with TRBJ1-1; D not certain. The sequenced sample was whole blood, obtained at baseline. This receptor was taken from an adult who was a healthcare worker with PCR-confirmed SARS-CoV-2 infection or an uninfected control (not recorded which). CDR3 coding DNA: TGTGCCATCAGTGGGGAAGGGATGAACACTGAAGCTTTCTTT. Protein product: CAISGEGMNTEAFF.